This T cell receptor (beta chain) originates from a study of control samples from healthy donors and cancer patients. CDR1 and CDR2 from the germline V gene are SGHRS and YFSETQ. The CDR3 spans 15 residues. Trimming left V 3 bases short and J 0 bases short, with 11 bases between. This table comes from immunoSEQ multiplex PCR, and its TCRdb copy is limited to in-frame clones, with some not included. This sample has 130,000 or so clones; 75% to 95% occur once, and the top ten carry roughly 2.5%. The V call is TRBV5-1, the J call TRBJ2-3; a possible D gene is TRBD2 (5 bases). The receptor was isolated from a middle-aged man in good health. The sequencing input was blood. CDR3 DNA sequence: TGCGCCAGCAGCTCAAAACTAGGGAGCACAGATACGCAGTATTTT. Translation gives CASSSKLGSTDTQYF. The full variable domain, with the rest looked up from reference TRBV5-1 and TRBJ2-3, is KAGVTQTPRYLIKTRGQQVTLSCSPISGHRSVSWYQQTPGQGLQFLFEYFSETQRNKGNFPGRFSGRQFSNSRSEMNVSTLELGDSALYLCASSSKLGSTDTQYFGPGTRLTVL.